The following is a T cell receptor (beta chain) sequence with its context. Its specificity is not known. The sample originates from a study of T cell responses to AZD1222 COVID-19 vaccine. Study conclusions and caveats: Every sample of the repertoires postdated the peak T cell response. Clonal diversity may have been underestimated, and the donors were mostly white British, with more females than males. Two AZD1222 administrations were followed by greater Spike-specific TCR breadth and depth.

The V end was cut by 0 bases, the J end by 6 bases, with 8 bases between. CDR3 size: 14 residues. Germline loops: CDR1 LNHNV, CDR2 YYDKDF (reference sequence). The assay was immunoSEQ multiplex PCR, and TCRdb's table has in-frame clones only and misses some. The sample lists 120,000 or so clones; roughly 88% were seen once. The chain links TRBV15 to TRBJ2-2; D is unclear. Here the sequenced sample was peripheral blood, taken on day 0 of AZD1222 vaccination. This sequence originates from an adult in good health. CDR3 nucleotides: TGTGCCACCAGCAGAGATGGCCTTCCCGGGGAGCTGTTTTTT. It encodes CATSRDGLPGELFF.